This entry features one T cell receptor beta chain sequence. This record belongs to a study of T cell changes during pregnancy in multiple sclerosis. Trimming shortened V by 5 bases and J by 1 base, and 13 bases separated the two germline ends. The V gene's germline CDR1 is ENHRY and CDR2 SYGVKD. There are 15 residues in the CDR3. This table comes from immunoSEQ multiplex PCR, and its TCRdb copy is limited to in-frame clones, with some not included. Of roughly 80,000 clones in the sample, just over 90% were seen once. The starting material was peripheral blood, obtained after pregnancy. This chain connects TRBV10-3 to TRBJ2-3; tentative D call: TRBD2 (5 bases). This receptor was identified in a female donor in good health, enrolled as a control in a pregnancy study. CDR3: CAISSGIWGTDTQYF. The CDR3 DNA follows: TGTGCCATCAGTTCCGGGATTTGGGGCACAGATACGCAGTATTTT.